The entry that follows covers one TCR beta chain sequence. This sample was taken from a study of blood T cell repertoires in COVID-19. At the level of the study: Nucleic acid was either cDNA or gDNA, and it came from T cells, B-cell-depleted T cells, or PBMCs.

Trimming pared 0 bases from V and 10 bases from J, leaving 18 bases between. Germline CDR1 is LGHNA and CDR2 is YNFKEQ. This CDR3 contains 15 residues. TCRdb's table, derived via immunoSEQ multiplex PCR, lists solely in-frame clones and lacks some. This table holds roughly 450,000 clones, less than 95% found once. The TCR comes from a man aged 18 to 29 who had recovered from COVID-19. Material for sequencing was PBMCs or T cells enriched from blood (not recorded which). This chain joins TRBV4-2 and TRBJ2-5, with D possibly TRBD2 on 6 matching bases. The CDR3 loop reads CASSQDIGGQGIQYF. The CDR3 DNA sequence: TGTGCCAGCAGCCAAGATATAGGAGGGCAGGGCATCCAGTACTTC.